These 28 T cell receptor beta chains originate from one sample sequenced in a study of T cell repertoires in cytomegalovirus infection. One entry per CDR3 protein, called by TCRdb with MiXCR from the reads. The sample consists of around 260,000 distinct CDR3 sequences, 8% to 9.5% of them appearing once. The sample was PBMCs. The receptors shown here come from a human donor in good health (CMV status not recorded). Some clones in this sample may be carry-over from other donors' samples.

This clonotype occurred many times. CDR3 sequence: CASSFETISYTF. CDR3 coding DNA: TGTGCCAGCAGCTTCGAGACAATAAGCTACACCTTC. The V gene is TRBV7-2, the J gene TRBJ1-2; D unclear. The V and J ends lost 3 bases and 9 bases respectively, with 11 bases between them. Germline V gives CDR1 SGHTA, CDR2 FQGNSA. The CDR3 spans 12 residues.

This clonotype was observed at least ten times. The chain uses TRBV28 and TRBJ1-1, with D tentatively TRBD1 (5 bases). Germline-derived CDR1 and CDR2 are MDHEN and SYDVKM. The CDR3 is 15 amino acids. V lost 3 bases to trimming and J lost 8 bases, with 19 bases between them. This CDR3 is CASSFGGAGLQEAFF. The CDR3 nucleotides read TGTGCCAGCAGTTTCGGAGGGGCAGGGCTCCAGGAAGCTTTCTTT.

The chain uses TRBV29-1 and TRBJ2-7, with 14 bases that match TRBD2. Unmatched junction bases numbered 2, after V lost 6 bases and J lost 4 bases. From germline, CDR1 is SQVTM and CDR2 ANQGSEA. This CDR3 is 13 amino acids long. CDR3 region: CSVGLAGGYEQYF. CDR3 nucleotide sequence: TGCAGCGTCGGACTAGCGGGAGGATACGAGCAGTACTTC.

This clonotype was observed many times. The genes are TRBV7-2 and TRBJ2-7, with D uncertain. Germline V lookup: CDR1 SGHTA, CDR2 FQGNSA. V lost 4 bases and J lost 0, with 13 bases in between. The CDR3 runs 15 residues. The CDR3 bases are TGTGCCAGCAGCTCAGTGCATGGAAACTCCTACGAGCAGTACTTC. Translated, it gives CASSSVHGNSYEQYF.

This clonotype was found many times. The chain recombines TRBV7-2 with TRBJ2-1; D possibly corresponds to TRBD2 (5 bases). The CDR3 has 11 residues. The germline CDR1 and CDR2 sequences are SGHTA and FQGNSA. V lost 8 bases, J lost 8 bases, and 10 bases lay in between. The CDR3 is CASRSGDEQFF. CDR3 DNA: TGTGCCAGCCGTTCCGGGGATGAGCAGTTCTTC.

Many counts were recorded for this clonotype. The chain couples TRBV6-2 or TRBV6-3 to TRBJ2-3; D might be TRBD1 (5 bases). Looked up from germline, CDR1 is MNHEY and CDR2 is SVGEGT. The CDR3 length is 13 residues. The V gene lost 7 bases and the J gene lost 1 base, with 9 bases spanning the gap. CDR3 in amino acids: CASKDTGTDTQYF. The CDR3 DNA reads as TGTGCCAGCAAGGACACCGGCACAGATACGCAGTATTTT.

This clonotype was counted ten times or more. The J gene is TRBJ1-5, the V gene TRBV7-2; the D gene is possibly TRBD1 (6 bases). V lost 3 bases, J lost 3 bases, and 12 bases lay in between. The CDR3 has 15 amino acids. Looked up from germline, CDR1 is SGHTA and CDR2 is FQGNSA. In DNA form, the CDR3 reads TGTGCCAGCAGCTTCCGGGGGGCACCCAATCAGCCCCAGCATTTT. Amino acids: CASSFRGAPNQPQHF.

This clonotype appeared a few times. The chain carries TRBV29-1 and TRBJ1-2; tentative D call: TRBD1 (6 bases). This CDR3 comprises 16 residues. The V gene's germline CDR1 is SQVTM and CDR2 ANQGSEA. V lost 8 bases and J 6 bases, leaving 28 bases between the germline ends. CDR3 in amino acids: CSPGDRSQQRGNGYTF. In nucleotides, the CDR3 is TGCAGCCCCGGGGATCGGTCACAGCAGAGGGGGAATGGCTACACCTTC.

The gene calls are TRBV27 and TRBJ1-2; 8 positions match TRBD1. Germline V gene lookup returns CDR1 MNHEY and CDR2 SMNVEV (reference sequence). The V segment lost 5 bases and the J segment 4 bases; nucleotides outside the gene matches: 9. The CDR3 sequence is 15 residues long. CDR3 nucleotide sequence: TGTGCCAGCAGTACAGGGGGACGCTCGGGCTATGGCTACACCTTC. This sequence encodes CASSTGGRSGYGYTF.

This clonotype was detected ten times or more. This chain links TRBV7-3 with TRBJ2-3; 9 bases are shared with TRBD2. The CDR3 spans 16 residues. Germline CDR1 reads SGHTA; CDR2 reads FQGTGA. Trimming removed 2 bases from V and 2 bases from J; junction bases left unmatched: 5. CDR3 DNA: TGTGCCAGCAGCTTACAAGCGGGGGGCCTCACAGATACGCAGTATTTT. It encodes CASSLQAGGLTDTQYF.

The V and J genes are TRBV11-2 and TRBJ2-2, with D maybe TRBD1 (6 bases). Germline CDR1 reads SGHAT; CDR2 reads FQNNGV. The CDR3 contains 17 residues. Deletions cut 5 bases from V and 0 bases from J, with 16 bases between. The CDR3 coding sequence is TGTGCCAGCAGCCCCACCTCAGGGGCAACGAACACCGGGGAGCTGTTTTTT. This translates into CASSPTSGATNTGELFF.

This clonotype was observed many times. The chain has TRBV18 and TRBJ1-5; 10 bases match TRBD1. V was pared by 5 bases and J by 0 bases, with 4 bases of the junction left unmatched. The CDR3 spans 16 residues. The germline CDR1 and CDR2 sequences are KGHSH and LQKENI. The CDR3 sequence is CASSAGTGASNQPQHF. CDR3 sequence (DNA): TGTGCCAGCTCAGCCGGGACAGGGGCTAGCAATCAGCCCCAGCATTTT.

This clonotype appeared once. V and J are TRBV13 and TRBJ2-7; maybe TRBD2 (5 bases). This CDR3 spans 16 amino acids. Germline V gene data show CDR1 as PRHDT and CDR2 as FYEKMQ (reference sequence). Trimming stripped 5 bases from V and 0 bases from J, with 17 bases between. CDR3 DNA sequence: TGTGCCAGCAGCCTGCGGTGGAGGCCCCTCTCCTACGAGCAGTACTTC. Its protein is CASSLRWRPLSYEQYF.

This clonotype was picked up a small number of times. The CDR3 loop reads CASSQGQMVGNEQFF. The CDR3 DNA is TGTGCCAGCAGTCAGGGACAGATGGTGGGCAATGAGCAGTTCTTC. The chain uses TRBV6-2 or TRBV6-3 and TRBJ2-1, with 7 bases matching TRBD1. Trimming at V came to 5 bases and at J to 6 bases, leaving 10 bases not matched to a gene. Germline lookup yields CDR1 MNHEY and CDR2 SVGEGT. The CDR3 spans 15 residues.

This clonotype was observed at least ten times. The chain combines TRBV7-2 with TRBJ2-1; D is possibly TRBD2 (5 bases). The CDR3 spans 17 residues. The V end was cut by 5 bases, the J end by 3 bases, with 20 bases between. CDR1 is SGHTA and CDR2 is FQGNSA in the germline V gene. CDR3 protein: CASSLRGGGLNYNEQFF. The CDR3 DNA follows: TGTGCCAGCAGCCTACGCGGAGGAGGTCTGAACTACAATGAGCAGTTCTTC.

This clonotype was seen repeatedly, ten times or more. The CDR3 region has the DNA TGTGCCAGCAGTGCAACAGAGACCTGGGAGCTGTTTTTT. Its translation is CASSATETWELFF. V and J are TRBV6-1 and TRBJ2-2; D uncertain. This CDR3 is 13 amino acids long. The germline gives CDR1 MNHNS, CDR2 SASEGT. Trimming shortened V by 4 bases and J by 9 bases, and 12 bases separated the two germline ends.

The J gene is TRBJ1-1, the V gene TRBV28; D not resolved. This CDR3 has 12 residues. Trimming took 5 bases from V and 11 from J, leaving 15 bases between them. The germline gives CDR1 MDHEN, CDR2 SYDVKM. The CDR3 coding sequence is TGTGCCAGCAGTCCCCCTCTAGGGAGGGCTTTCTTT. Translation gives CASSPPLGRAFF.

In its sample, this clonotype was seen many times. The rearrangement links TRBV7-2 to TRBJ1-2; possibly TRBD1 for D (6 bases). The CDR3 is made up of 16 amino acids. V was shortened by 1 base and J by 4 bases, with 16 bases between the two germline ends. Per germline, CDR1 SGHTA and CDR2 FQGNSA. The CDR3 here is CASSLDHARGIYGYTF. The CDR3 coding sequence is TGTGCCAGCAGCTTAGACCATGCCAGGGGAATCTATGGCTACACCTTC.

This clonotype was recorded many times. The chain combines TRBV5-6 with TRBJ1-1, with 8 bases that match TRBD1. The CDR3 consists of 14 residues. Trimming removed 2 bases from V and 7 bases from J; junction bases left unmatched: 7. Germline V gene sequence: CDR1 SGHDT, CDR2 YYEEEE. CDR3 nucleotides: TGTGCCAGCAGCTTCCCGGGGACAGGAGGTGAAGCTTTCTTT. This gives the protein CASSFPGTGGEAFF.

This clonotype has just a few counts. V usage is TRBV18 and J usage is TRBJ2-1, with 9 bases lining up with TRBD1. Trimming cost V 7 bases and J 1 base; bases outside gene matches: 5. The CDR3 extends over 15 amino acids. The germline CDR1 and CDR2 sequences are KGHSH and LQKENI. The CDR3 is CASLQGARSYNEQFF. The CDR3 nucleotides are TGTGCCAGCTTACAGGGGGCGAGGTCCTACAATGAGCAGTTCTTC.

Ten or more counts support this clonotype. The chain uses TRBV11-2 and TRBJ1-1, with 8 positions matching TRBD1. The CDR3 has 14 residues. Germline values: CDR1 SGHAT, CDR2 FQNNGV. V lost 1 base and J lost 8; bases outside the gene matches: 6. The CDR3 protein is CASSLGAGGFEAFF. CDR3 DNA: TGTGCCAGCAGCTTAGGGGCAGGGGGCTTCGAAGCTTTCTTT.

In this sample, this clonotype turned up many times. The V call is TRBV19, the J call TRBJ1-1, with D tentatively TRBD1 (5 bases). The V end lost 5 bases, the J end lost 5 bases, and 18 bases lay between the germline ends. CDR3 length equals 15 residues. Germline lookup yields CDR1 LNHDA and CDR2 SQIVND (reference sequence). CDR3 region: CASSLGTPRRTEAFF. For the CDR3, the DNA is TGTGCCAGTAGTCTCGGGACTCCCCGGAGGACTGAAGCTTTCTTT.

This clonotype was counted at least ten times. The rearrangement uses TRBV7-2 and TRBJ1-2; D not resolved. The CDR3 has 13 residues. CDR1 is SGHTA, CDR2 FQGNSA, per germline. V was pared by 7 bases and J by 8 bases, with 17 bases between. The CDR3, as DNA: TGTGCCAGCACCCCTGATGGCGTGAAGGGCTACACCTTC. Its translation: CASTPDGVKGYTF.

This clonotype turned up a few times. V is TRBV7-7 and J is TRBJ2-2, with 7 bases identical to TRBD2. With 8 bases clipped from V and 6 bases from J, the junction kept 9 bases outside the gene matches. The germline V gene encodes CDR1 SSHAT and CDR2 FNYEAQ (reference sequence). This CDR3 spans 14 amino acids. In DNA, the CDR3 is TGTGCCAGCGCGCGGGGGTGGACCGCCGGGGAGCTGTTTTTT. It is translated as CASARGWTAGELFF.

This clonotype was recorded many times. This sequence joins TRBV7-2 and TRBJ2-3; 9 bases fit TRBD2. The CDR3 totals 18 residues. Germline CDR1 reads SGHTA; CDR2 reads FQGNSA. The junction had 14 bases not matched to a gene; V was cut back by 5 bases and J by 2 bases. CDR3 nucleotides: TGTGCCAGCAGCCAGACTCTTGCGGGGGGGCGATCCACAGATACGCAGTATTTT. Its protein is CASSQTLAGGRSTDTQYF.

Remarks on this clonotype: A much more abundant neighbour one base away suggests this may be a read error. This rearrangement joins TRBV28 to TRBJ1-3; the D is unclear. The germline gives CDR1 MDHEN, CDR2 SYDVKM. The CDR3 contains 16 residues. The CDR3 nucleotides are TGTGCCAGCAGTTTGTATAACCTCCGCTCTGGAAACGCCATATATTTT. Translated, it gives CASSLYNLRSGNAIYF. Full variable domain (remainder filled in from reference TRBV28 and TRBJ1-3): DVKVTQSSRYLVKRTGEKVFLECVQDMDHENMFWYRQDPGLGLRLIYFSYDVKMKEKGDIPEGYSVSREKKERFSLILESASTNQTSMYLCASSLYNLRSGNAIYFGEGSWLTVV.

This clonotype was seen many times. The gene calls are TRBV2 and TRBJ1-5; D remains unclear. The CDR3 runs 15 residues. CDR1 is SNHLY and CDR2 is FYNNEI in the germline V gene. V was cut by 6 bases and J by 2 bases, with 14 bases left in between. DNA for the CDR3: TGTGCCAGCAGCGCTGAGCGGCTGGGCAATCAGCCCCAGCATTTT. Protein product: CASSAERLGNQPQHF.

At least ten counts were recorded for this clonotype. The J gene is TRBJ1-6, the V gene TRBV12-3 or TRBV12-4; D uncertain. V lost 6 bases, J lost 7 bases, and 10 bases lay in between. CDR3 length equals 13 residues. CDR3 nucleotide sequence: TGTGCCAGCAGGGGTCCGGAAAATTCACCCCTCCACTTT. The encoded protein is CASRGPENSPLHF.